This TCR beta chain was sequenced in a study of blood T cell repertoires in COVID-19. Trimming took off 4 bases at V and 1 base at J, with 13 bases between the two ends. Germline assignment: CDR1 SQVTM and CDR2 ANQGSEA. There are 14 residues in the CDR3. Assay: immunoSEQ multiplex PCR; the TCRdb copy retains only in-frame clones and omits some. The sample records some 160,000 clones, approximately 82% being singletons. This TCR derives from a woman aged 65 to 85 who had recovered from COVID-19. The chain links TRBV29-1 to TRBJ1-2; a weak D match, TRBD1 (6 bases). Sequencing was carried out using peripheral blood. The CDR3 region is CSVGGTRFNYGYTF. The CDR3 region has the DNA TGCAGCGTTGGGGGGACACGATTTAACTATGGCTACACCTTC.